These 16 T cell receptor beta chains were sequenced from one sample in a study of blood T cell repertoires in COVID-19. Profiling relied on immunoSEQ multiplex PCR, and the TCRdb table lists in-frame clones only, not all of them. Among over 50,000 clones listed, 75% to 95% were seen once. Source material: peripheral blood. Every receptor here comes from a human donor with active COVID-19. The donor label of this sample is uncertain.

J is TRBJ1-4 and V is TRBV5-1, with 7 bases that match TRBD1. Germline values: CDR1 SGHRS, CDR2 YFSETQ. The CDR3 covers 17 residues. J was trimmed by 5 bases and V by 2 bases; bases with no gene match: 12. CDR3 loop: CASSLDPGAGGNEKLFF. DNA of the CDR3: TGCGCCAGCAGCTTAGACCCCGGGGCAGGGGGGAATGAAAAACTGTTTTTT.

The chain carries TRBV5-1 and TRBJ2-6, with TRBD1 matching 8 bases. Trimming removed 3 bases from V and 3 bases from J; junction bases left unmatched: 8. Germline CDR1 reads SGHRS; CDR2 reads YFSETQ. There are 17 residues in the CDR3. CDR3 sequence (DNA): TGCGCCAGCAGCTCCTCAGGGGGCGCGGTTGGGGCCAACGTCCTGACTTTC. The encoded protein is CASSSSGGAVGANVLTF.

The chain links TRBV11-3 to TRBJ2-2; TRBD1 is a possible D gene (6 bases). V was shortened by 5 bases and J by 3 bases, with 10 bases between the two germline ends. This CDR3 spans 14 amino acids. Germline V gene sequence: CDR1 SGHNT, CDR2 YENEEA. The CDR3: CASSLRTDTGELFF. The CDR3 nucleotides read TGTGCCAGCAGCCTTCGGACAGACACCGGGGAGCTGTTTTTT.

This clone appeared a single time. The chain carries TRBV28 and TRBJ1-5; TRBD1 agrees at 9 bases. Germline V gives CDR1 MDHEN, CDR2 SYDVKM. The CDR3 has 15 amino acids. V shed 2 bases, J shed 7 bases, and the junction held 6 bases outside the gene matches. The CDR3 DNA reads TGTGCCAGCAGTTTAAACAGGGGGCTGGGACAGCCCCAGCATTTT. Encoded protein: CASSLNRGLGQPQHF.

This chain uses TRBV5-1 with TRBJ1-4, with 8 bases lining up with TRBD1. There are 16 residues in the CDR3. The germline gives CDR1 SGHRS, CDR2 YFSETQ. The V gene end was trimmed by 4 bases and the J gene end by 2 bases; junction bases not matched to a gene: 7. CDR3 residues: CASSPGQGATNEKLFF. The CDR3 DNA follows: TGCGCCAGCAGCCCTGGGCAGGGGGCGACTAATGAAAAACTGTTTTTT. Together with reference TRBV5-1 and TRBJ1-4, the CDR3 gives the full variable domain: KAGVTQTPRYLIKTRGQQVTLSCSPISGHRSVSWYQQTPGQGLQFLFEYFSETQRNKGNFPGRFSGRQFSNSRSEMNVSTLELGDSALYLCASSPGQGATNEKLFFGSGTQLSVL.

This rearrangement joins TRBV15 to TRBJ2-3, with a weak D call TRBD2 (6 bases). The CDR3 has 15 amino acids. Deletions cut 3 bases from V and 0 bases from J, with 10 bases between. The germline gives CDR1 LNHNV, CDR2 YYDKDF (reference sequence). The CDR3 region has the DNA TGTGCCACCAGCAGGGGGGACTCTAGCACAGATACGCAGTATTTT. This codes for CATSRGDSSTDTQYF.

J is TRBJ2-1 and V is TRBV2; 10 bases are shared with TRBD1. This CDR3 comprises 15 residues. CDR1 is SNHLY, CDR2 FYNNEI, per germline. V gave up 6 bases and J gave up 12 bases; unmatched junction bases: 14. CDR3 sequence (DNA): TGTGCCAGCAGAGGGGGACAGGGGAAGGCGGTTGTGCAGTTCTTC. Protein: CASRGGQGKAVVQFF. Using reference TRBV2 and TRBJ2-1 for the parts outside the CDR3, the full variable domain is EPEVTQTPSHQVTQMGQEVILRCVPISNHLYFYWYRQILGQKVEFLVSFYNNEISEKSEIFDDQFSVERPDGSNFTLKIRSTKLEDSAMYFCASRGGQGKAVVQFFGPGTRLTVL.

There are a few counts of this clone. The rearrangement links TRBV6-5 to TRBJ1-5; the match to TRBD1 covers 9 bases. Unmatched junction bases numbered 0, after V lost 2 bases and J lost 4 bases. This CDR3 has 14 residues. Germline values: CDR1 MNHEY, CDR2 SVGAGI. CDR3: CASSYGTGNQPQHF. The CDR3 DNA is TGTGCCAGCAGTTACGGGACAGGGAATCAGCCCCAGCATTTT.

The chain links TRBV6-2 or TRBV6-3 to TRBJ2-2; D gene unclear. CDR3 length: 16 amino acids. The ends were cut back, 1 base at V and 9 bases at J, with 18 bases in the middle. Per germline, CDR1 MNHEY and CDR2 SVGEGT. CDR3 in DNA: TGTGCCAGCAGTTACTTCCCCTGGGCAGCTGCTAGGGAGCTGTTTTTT. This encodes CASSYFPWAAARELFF.

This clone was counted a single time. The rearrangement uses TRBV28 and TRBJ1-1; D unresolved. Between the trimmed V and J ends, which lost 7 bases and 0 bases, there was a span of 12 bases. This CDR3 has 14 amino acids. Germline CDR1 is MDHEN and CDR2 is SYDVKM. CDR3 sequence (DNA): TGTGCCAGCACCCGGGTAGCTATGAACACTGAAGCTTTCTTT. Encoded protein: CASTRVAMNTEAFF.

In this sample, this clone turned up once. CDR3 sequence (DNA): TGTGCCAGCAGTGGGCAGGGGACAGGCTACACCTTC. It codes for CASSGQGTGYTF. The chain couples TRBV2 to TRBJ1-2; D might be TRBD1 (6 bases). V was clipped by 4 bases and J by 8 bases, with 11 bases between them. The length of the CDR3 is 12 residues. Germline V CDR1 and CDR2: SNHLY, FYNNEI.

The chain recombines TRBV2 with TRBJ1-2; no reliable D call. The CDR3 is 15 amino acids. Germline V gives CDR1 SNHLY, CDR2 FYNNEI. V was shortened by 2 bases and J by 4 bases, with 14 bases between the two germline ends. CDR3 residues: CASSEFGSLTYGYTF. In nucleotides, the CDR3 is TGTGCCAGCAGTGAATTCGGGTCCCTAACCTATGGCTACACCTTC.

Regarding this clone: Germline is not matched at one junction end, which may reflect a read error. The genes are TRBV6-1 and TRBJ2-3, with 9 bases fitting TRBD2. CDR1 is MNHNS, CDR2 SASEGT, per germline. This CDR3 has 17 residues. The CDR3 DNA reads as TGTGCCAGCAGTAAAGCGGGAGGTACACTTGGGACAGATACGCAGTATTTT. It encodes CASSKAGGTLGTDTQYF.

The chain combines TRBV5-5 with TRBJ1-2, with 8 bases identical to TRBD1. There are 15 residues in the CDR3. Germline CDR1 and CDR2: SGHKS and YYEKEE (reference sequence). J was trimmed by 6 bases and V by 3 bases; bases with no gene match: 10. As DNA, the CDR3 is TGTGCCAGCAGCTCGGGGACAGGAATTTATGATGGCTACACCTTC. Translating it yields CASSSGTGIYDGYTF.

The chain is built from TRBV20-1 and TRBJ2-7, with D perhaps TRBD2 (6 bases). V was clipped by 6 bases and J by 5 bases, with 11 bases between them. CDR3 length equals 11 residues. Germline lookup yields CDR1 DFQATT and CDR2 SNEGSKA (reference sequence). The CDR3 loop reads CSAGGVDEQYV. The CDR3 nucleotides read TGCAGTGCAGGAGGGGTCGACGAGCAGTACGTC.

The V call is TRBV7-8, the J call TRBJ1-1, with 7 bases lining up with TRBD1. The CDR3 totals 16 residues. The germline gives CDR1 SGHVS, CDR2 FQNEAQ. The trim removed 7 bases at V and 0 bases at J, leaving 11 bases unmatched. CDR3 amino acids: CASTKKTGEVNTEAFF. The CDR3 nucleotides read TGTGCCAGCACCAAAAAAACAGGGGAGGTGAACACTGAAGCTTTCTTT.